A selection of T cell receptor beta chains follows, all from one sample in a study of T cells in Graves' hyperthyroidism and ophthalmopathy. TCRdb redid the calling of the multiplex PCR reads with MiXCR, one entry per CDR3 protein. The repertoire holds some 350,000 distinct CDR3 sequences, approximately 14% seen once, with about 21% in the top ten. The sample was blood. These receptors originate from a woman aged 55-69 years with Graves' ophthalmopathy. CDR3s include the opening cysteine and the closing phenylalanine or tryptophan. The D gene is left open where the match is weak. Rows give clone size only sometimes, using once, few, many, or a class for an expanded clone.

TRBV30,TRBJ2-5,many,NA,CAWMAAYQETQYF,TGTGCCTGGATGGCAGCGTACCAAGAGACCCAGTACTTC
TRBV28,TRBJ1-1,many,NA,CASSPQTPMNTEAFF,TGTGCCAGCAGTCCCCAGACGCCTATGAACACTGAAGCTTTCTTT
TRBV7-2,TRBJ2-1,many,TRBD2,CASSTYLAGEDNEQFF,TGTGCCAGCAGCACCTACCTAGCGGGAGAAGACAATGAGCAGTTCTTC
TRBV7-8,TRBJ2-1,many,TRBD2,CASSFPAGGPSYNEQFF,TGTGCCAGCAGCTTCCCCGCGGGAGGGCCCTCCTACAATGAGCAGTTCTTC
TRBV6-1,TRBJ1-5,NA,NA,CASSKYPPRGRNQPQHF,TGTGCCAGCAGTAAATACCCACCCCGGGGTCGCAATCAGCCCCAGCATTTT
TRBV12-3/TRBV12-4,TRBJ1-1,few,NA,CASTQGGGSGTEAFF,TGTGCCAGCACCCAAGGGGGGGGTTCGGGCACTGAAGCTTTCTTT
TRBV6-1,TRBJ2-7,many,NA,CALLAGSYEQYF,TGTGCCCTCCTGGCAGGTTCCTACGAGCAGTACTTC
TRBV29-1,TRBJ2-5,few,NA,CSDEGETQYF,TGCAGCGACGAGGGGGAGACCCAGTACTTC
TRBV5-6,TRBJ2-7,NA,TRBD1,CASSRGQAKYEQYF,TGTGCCAGCAGCCGCGGACAGGCCAAGTACGAGCAGTACTTC
TRBV7-9,TRBJ2-1,many,NA,CASSRAGSSYNEQFF,TGTGCCAGCAGCCGAGCGGGCAGCTCCTACAATGAGCAGTTCTTC
TRBV5-1,TRBJ2-1,many,TRBD2,CASSLHSRRPSGTDEQFF,TGCGCCAGCAGCTTGCATAGTAGGCGGCCTAGCGGGACGGATGAGCAGTTCTTC
TRBV7-2,TRBJ1-1,few,NA,CASIGYGTQTFF,TGTGCCAGCATAGGATACGGGACACAAACTTTCTTT
TRBV7-3,TRBJ2-3,many,NA,CASSLQGDGTDTQYF,TGTGCCAGCAGCCTCCAGGGAGATGGCACAGATACGCAGTATTTT
TRBV24-1,TRBJ2-5,few,NA,CATSEPGQWETQYF,TGTGCCACCAGTGAACCGGGACAATGGGAGACCCAGTACTTC
TRBV28,TRBJ1-6,few,NA,CASSRQENSPLHF,TGTGCCAGCAGCCGACAGGAAAATTCACCCCTCCACTTT
TRBV6-6,TRBJ1-2,few,TRBD1,CASSYSRGRGYTF,TGTGCCAGCAGTTACTCGAGGGGGCGAGGCTACACCTTC
TRBV5-1,TRBJ2-7,few,NA,CASSSDRHVPYEQYF,TGCGCCAGCAGCTCGGACAGACACGTTCCCTACGAGCAGTACTTC
TRBV11-3,TRBJ1-1,NA,NA,CASSQGPGPGTEAFF,TGTGCCAGCAGCCAAGGCCCGGGCCCGGGCACTGAAGCTTTCTTT
TRBV5-8,TRBJ2-7,NA,NA,CASSLGRFVYEQYF,TGTGCCAGCAGCTTGGGGCGTTTCGTCTACGAGCAGTACTTC
TRBV11-3,TRBJ2-3,many,TRBD1,CASSYRGTDVSTDTQYF,TGTGCCAGCAGCTATAGAGGGACAGACGTCTCCACAGATACGCAGTATTTT
TRBV5-1,TRBJ2-7,many,TRBD2,CASSPGLAASYEQYF,TGCGCCAGCAGCCCAGGACTAGCGGCCTCCTACGAGCAGTACTTC
TRBV20-1,TRBJ2-1,many,NA,CSARSGGGHNEQFF,TGCAGTGCCCGGAGTGGGGGAGGACACAATGAGCAGTTCTTC
TRBV24-1,TRBJ2-7,few,TRBD2,CATSPASGRAGEQYF,TGTGCCACCAGCCCTGCTAGCGGGAGGGCCGGCGAGCAGTACTTC
TRBV2,TRBJ2-3,many,TRBD2,CASSSGTSGTDTQYF,TGTGCCAGCAGCTCCGGGACTAGCGGCACAGATACGCAGTATTTT
TRBV4-1,TRBJ2-5,few,NA,CASSLWGDETQYF,TGCGCCAGCAGCCTATGGGGGGACGAGACCCAGTACTTC
TRBV2,TRBJ2-7,NA,NA,CASSVIGAEQYF,TGTGCCAGCAGTGTAATAGGGGCCGAGCAGTACTTC
TRBV2,TRBJ2-2,many,TRBD2,CASIGLAGEWGGELFF,TGTGCCAGCATTGGACTAGCGGGAGAATGGGGCGGGGAGCTGTTTTTT
TRBV7-8,TRBJ1-2,many,NA,CASSLLSVRYGYTF,TGTGCCAGCAGCTTATTAAGCGTACGGTACGGCTACACCTTC
TRBV7-3,TRBJ2-1,many,TRBD2,CASSPTYSGLYNEQFF,TGTGCCAGCAGCCCTACCTATAGCGGGCTTTACAATGAGCAGTTCTTC
TRBV3-1,TRBJ2-1,many,NA,CASSQTYNEQFF,TGTGCCAGCAGCCAAACTTACAATGAGCAGTTCTTC
TRBV6-1,TRBJ2-7,NA,NA,CASSEQGGVLSYEQYF,TGTGCCAGCAGTGAACAGGGGGGAGTACTCTCCTACGAGCAGTACTTC
TRBV7-3,TRBJ2-5,NA,TRBD2,CASSPTRTSVQKTQYF,TGTGCCAGCAGCCCAACCCGGACTAGCGTCCAAAAGACCCAGTACTTC
TRBV28,TRBJ1-4,many,NA,CASSFVGPTNEKLFF,TGTGCCAGCAGTTTCGTGGGCCCAACTAATGAAAAACTGTTTTTT
TRBV12-5,TRBJ1-2,NA,TRBD1,CASGPGTGVFRYTF,TGTGCTAGTGGTCCTGGAACAGGGGTATTCCGCTACACCTTC
TRBV3-1,TRBJ2-5,many,NA,CASSQASVGGETQYF,TGTGCCAGCAGCCAAGCTAGCGTAGGGGGAGAGACCCAGTACTTC
TRBV25-1,TRBJ1-1,few,NA,CASRETGWDTEAFF,TGTGCCAGCAGAGAAACAGGGTGGGACACTGAAGCTTTCTTT
TRBV5-1,TRBJ2-1,few,NA,CASSLGLVEQFF,TGCGCCAGCAGCTTGGGACTTGTTGAGCAGTTCTTC
TRBV24-1,TRBJ2-2,many,TRBD1,CATSDPTGGDTGELFF,TGTGCCACCAGTGATCCAACAGGGGGTGACACCGGGGAGCTGTTTTTT
TRBV19,TRBJ1-5,once,TRBD1,CASEQGLGQPQHF,TGTGCCAGTGAACAGGGGTTGGGTCAGCCCCAGCATTTT
TRBV2,TRBJ2-1,many,TRBD2,CASSARLAGGAEQFF,TGTGCCAGCAGTGCTCGACTAGCGGGAGGGGCTGAGCAGTTCTTC
TRBV28,TRBJ2-3,NA,NA,CASSFSQGIDTQYF,TGTGCCAGCAGTTTCTCCCAGGGGATAGATACGCAGTATTTT
TRBV12-3/TRBV12-4,TRBJ2-5,many,TRBD2,CASLGTSQETQYF,TGTGCCAGCTTGGGGACTAGCCAAGAGACCCAGTACTTC
TRBV7-9,TRBJ2-1,few,NA,CASRIIGGSELPNEQFF,TGTGCCAGCAGGATTATTGGGGGTAGCGAATTACCCAATGAGCAGTTCTTC
TRBV18,TRBJ1-5,many,NA,CASSPDQDQPQHF,TGTGCCAGCTCACCAGACCAAGATCAGCCCCAGCATTTT